This TCR beta chain was obtained from a study of blood T cell repertoires in COVID-19. Study context: Material from acute and convalescent COVID-19 was sourced from the United States, Italy and Spain. T cells, B-cell-depleted T cells, or PBMCs supplied cDNA or gDNA.

The CDR3 consists of 16 residues. Germline CDR1 LNHDA, CDR2 SQIVND (reference sequence). The trim removed 3 bases at V and 0 bases at J, leaving 3 bases unmatched. Original processing methods: Using reference gene primer amplification, nucleated cell counts were estimated. The table came from immunoSEQ multiplex PCR; TCRdb's copy has only in-frame clones and leaves some out. V and J calls and clone size are copied from that table; D and trimming were computed from the DNA. The data hold 150,000 to 200,000 clones, with around 75% observed a single time. As to this clone: Distinct nucleotide sequences in the sample also encode this CDR3.

The material sequenced was peripheral blood. The TCR sequence derives from an elderly woman with acute or convalescent COVID-19. J is TRBJ2-2 and V is TRBV19; 8 bases fit TRBD2. The CDR3 region is CASSIGGGTNTGELFF. DNA for the CDR3: TGTGCCAGTAGTATCGGGGGGGGCACGAACACCGGGGAGCTGTTTTTT.